These 9 T cell receptor beta chains were all obtained from the same sample, sequenced in a study of T cell repertoires in aging, cancer and after chemotherapy. A mixed TRB-A/B primer pool amplified rearranged TRB by multiplex touch-down PCR. TCRdb processed the multiplex PCR reads anew with MiXCR; each CDR3 protein has one entry. The profile shows roughly 4,100 distinct CDR3 sequences, 28% of them singletons. TCR beta rearrangements were amplified from peripheral blood genomic DNA. Sample: blood. These receptors were obtained from a human donor in good health.

This chain links TRBV20-1 with TRBJ2-7; D may be TRBD2 (6 bases). Germline V gene data show CDR1 as DFQATT and CDR2 as SNEGSKA (reference sequence). V dropped 5 bases and J dropped 3 bases, with 17 bases sitting between them. This CDR3 has 14 amino acids. The CDR3 loop is CSAQQWGDDYEQYF. The CDR3 region has the DNA TGCAGTGCTCAACAGTGGGGGGATGACTACGAGCAGTACTTC.

The chain couples TRBV6-5 to TRBJ1-5; a weak D match, TRBD1 (6 bases). Germline CDR1 and CDR2: MNHEY and SVGAGI. Trimming removed 5 bases at V and 5 bases at J, with 22 bases between. The CDR3 loop spans 17 amino acids. In DNA form, the CDR3 reads TGTGCCAGCAGTGATACGGGGGCACTCCCAACAGATCAGCCCCAGCATTTT. It translates to CASSDTGALPTDQPQHF.

This clonotype showed up just a few times. V and J are TRBV20-1 and TRBJ1-2; unclear D gene. The CDR3 has 11 amino acids. Per the germline V gene, CDR1 is DFQATT and CDR2 is SNEGSKA (reference sequence). Deletions cut 6 bases from V and 3 bases from J, with 8 bases between. CDR3 nucleotides: TGCAGTGCCGGGGAGGACTATGGCTACACCTTC. Its protein product is CSAGEDYGYTF.

In the case of this clonotype: This may arise from a read error, as a much more abundant clone is one base away. The chain uses TRBV5-5 and TRBJ2-6; TRBD1 aligns across 7 bases. The CDR3 loop spans 15 amino acids. Germline-derived CDR1 and CDR2 are SGHKS and YYEKEE (reference sequence). CDR3 sequence (DNA): TGTGCCAACAGCTTGCGACAGGGTTGGGCCAACGTCCTGACTTTC. Encoded protein: CANSLRQGWANVLTF.

CDR3 in DNA: TGTGCCAGCAGGGACAGCGACTACGAGCAGTACTTC. Protein sequence: CASRDSDYEQYF. The chain is built from TRBV6-6 and TRBJ2-7; TRBD1 is a possible D gene (6 bases). CDR1 is MNHNY, CDR2 SVGAGI, per germline (reference sequence). Trimming pared 6 bases from V and 3 bases from J, leaving 9 bases between. The CDR3 spans 12 residues.

This clonotype was recorded a few times. The rearrangement links TRBV30 to TRBJ1-4; D is possibly TRBD1 (6 bases). The V and J ends lost 5 bases and 4 bases respectively, with 14 bases between them. The germline V gene has CDR1 GTSNPN and CDR2 SVGIG (reference sequence). CDR3 size: 14 residues. CDR3 in DNA: TGTGCCTGGGCCCTTGGACAGATTAATGAAAAACTGTTTTTT. It yields the protein CAWALGQINEKLFF. Full variable domain (missing parts from reference TRBV30 and TRBJ1-4): SQTIHQWPATLVQPVGSPLSLECTVEGTSNPNLYWYRQAAGRGLQLLFYSVGIGQISSEVPQNLSASRPQDRQFILSSKKLLLSDSGFYLCAWALGQINEKLFFGSGTQLSVL.

Concerning this clonotype itself: An end of the junction does not agree with germline; a read error may underlie this. The rearrangement joins TRBV5-6 to TRBJ2-3, with 11 bases matching TRBD1. CDR1 SGHDT and CDR2 YYEEEE come from the germline V gene. CDR3 length: 19 residues. In DNA, the CDR3 is TGCGCCAGCAGCCAAGATTTCGGCGGGGAGGGACAGGGGGGAGATACGCAGTATTTT. Translation gives CASSQDFGGEGQGGDTQYF.

Relative to its sample, this clonotype is medium-sized. Given the absence of the conserved phenylalanine or tryptophan at the CDR3 end, a read error is likely. Because the CDR3's place on the DNA is in doubt, the DNA is left out and the CDR3 is given as listed by TCRdb. The chain combines TRBV19 with TRBJ2-7; TRBD1 was called by the table and not checked on the DNA. The CDR3 length equals 8 residues, ends included. Germline V gene lookup returns CDR1 LNHDA and CDR2 SQIVND (reference sequence). This CDR3 reads CASTPGGG.

V usage is TRBV6-5 and J usage is TRBJ2-3; D is possibly TRBD1 or TRBD2 (5 bases each). This CDR3 comprises 14 residues. Germline CDR1 reads MNHEY; CDR2 reads SVGAGI. Trimming pared 2 bases from V and 1 base from J, leaving 7 bases between. Written as DNA, the CDR3 is TGTGCCAGCAGTTACAAGGGACGCACAGATACGCAGTATTTT. Its translation: CASSYKGRTDTQYF.